The 18 T cell receptor beta chains below come from one sample, sequenced in a study of T cell responses to AZD1222 COVID-19 vaccine. Method: immunoSEQ multiplex PCR; TCRdb's copy keeps in-frame clones and lacks some. The sample consists of about 75,000 clones, about 91% of them appearing once. The material sequenced was peripheral blood, taken 28 days after the second dose of the MenACWY control vaccine. These receptors were collected from an adult who received the MenACWY meningococcal vaccine as a control.

V and J are TRBV27 and TRBJ1-6; D not certain. Between the trimmed V and J ends, which lost 5 bases and 0 bases, there was a span of 8 bases. The CDR3 runs to 15 residues. Germline V CDR1 and CDR2: MNHEY, SMNVEV (reference sequence). Written as DNA, the CDR3 is TGTGCCAGCAGTCAACCGAGCTCCTATAATTCACCCCTCCACTTT. Its translation: CASSQPSSYNSPLHF.

The rearrangement uses TRBV15 and TRBJ2-3, with D possibly TRBD2 on 5 matching bases. Germline CDR1 and CDR2: LNHNV and YYDKDF (reference sequence). The ends were cut back, 1 base at V and 3 bases at J, with 11 bases in the middle. The CDR3 has 15 residues. CDR3 sequence reads: CATSRGEKGTDTQYF. The CDR3 region has the DNA TGTGCCACCAGCAGAGGGGAGAAAGGAACAGATACGCAGTATTTT.

The chain carries TRBV5-1 and TRBJ1-6; 7 positions match TRBD1. The trim removed 3 bases at V and 5 bases at J, leaving 11 bases unmatched. Germline values: CDR1 SGHRS, CDR2 YFSETQ. CDR3 length: 17 residues. The CDR3 DNA reads TGCGCCAGCAGCTCCCGAACCGGGACAGCAGATAATTCACCCCTCCACTTT. The encoded protein is CASSSRTGTADNSPLHF. The entire variable domain, with the rest obtained from reference TRBV5-1 and TRBJ1-6, is as follows: KAGVTQTPRYLIKTRGQQVTLSCSPISGHRSVSWYQQTPGQGLQFLFEYFSETQRNKGNFPGRFSGRQFSNSRSEMNVSTLELGDSALYLCASSSRTGTADNSPLHFGNGTRLTVT.

This sequence joins TRBV19 and TRBJ2-7; 11 bases are a match to TRBD1. CDR3 length equals 14 residues. V dropped 4 bases and J dropped 3; count of bases not matched to a gene: 2. Germline V CDR1 and CDR2: LNHDA, SQIVND (reference sequence). CDR3 nucleotide sequence: TGTGCCAGTAGTACCGGGACAGGGGGCTACGAGCAGTACTTC. This translates into CASSTGTGGYEQYF.

The rearrangement links TRBV27 to TRBJ2-5, with D possibly TRBD1 on 5 matching bases. This CDR3 region has 16 residues. V was clipped by 4 bases and J by 2 bases, with 17 bases between them. Germline V gene data show CDR1 as MNHEY and CDR2 as SMNVEV (reference sequence). The CDR3 reads CASSSYDSTGQETQYF. As DNA, the CDR3 is TGTGCCAGCAGTTCCTACGACAGCACCGGTCAAGAGACCCAGTACTTC.

The chain carries TRBV9 and TRBJ1-1; TRBD1 is a possible D gene (5 bases). V shed 4 bases and J shed 1 base, with 14 bases lying between them. This CDR3 region has 15 residues. In germline, CDR1 is SGDLS, CDR2 YYNGEE. The CDR3 here is CASSSQGRQNTEAFF. The CDR3 DNA reads as TGTGCCAGCAGCTCCCAGGGACGCCAGAACACTGAAGCTTTCTTT.

There are a few counts of this clone. The V call is TRBV5-4, the J call TRBJ2-3; D remains ambiguous. The CDR3 has 15 amino acids. Germline CDR1 reads SGHNT; CDR2 reads YYREEE (reference sequence). V was trimmed by 5 bases and J by 1 base, leaving 14 bases between them. The CDR3 spells CASRKNSLGTDTQYF. As DNA, the CDR3 is TGTGCCAGCAGAAAGAATAGCCTGGGCACAGATACGCAGTATTTT.

This chain links TRBV6-1 with TRBJ2-7; D gene ambiguous. CDR1 is MNHNS and CDR2 is SASEGT in the germline V gene. The CDR3 is 14 residues long. V lost 2 bases and J lost 5, with 13 bases in between. The CDR3 region has the DNA TGTGCCAGCAGTGAATCGGATAACGGCGACGAGCAGTACTTC. It translates to CASSESDNGDEQYF.

This chain joins TRBV5-3 and TRBJ1-4, with 8 bases identical to TRBD1. TRBV5-3 belongs to the ORF category, with a function that is uncertain. V trimming: 0 bases; J trimming: 4 bases; junction bases outside the gene matches: 5. The CDR3 has 16 amino acids. The CDR3 loop reads CARSLDRGTDNEKLFF. The CDR3 bases are TGTGCCAGAAGCTTGGACAGGGGGACGGATAATGAAAAACTGTTTTTT.

The DNA for the CDR3 is TGTGCCAGCTCACCACCGGGAAGAGCCGGGGAGCTGTTTTTT. The encoded protein is CASSPPGRAGELFF. This rearrangement joins TRBV18 to TRBJ2-2; D remains unclear. Trimming shortened V by 0 bases and J by 6 bases, and 8 bases separated the two germline ends. Germline CDR1 is KGHSH and CDR2 is LQKENI. This CDR3 has 14 residues.

V usage is TRBV11-1 and J usage is TRBJ2-1; 9 bases match TRBD1. The CDR3 is 15 amino acids. The J segment lost 5 bases and the V segment lost 5 bases, leaving 7 bases of the junction unmatched. Germline values: CDR1 SGHAT, CDR2 FQDESV (reference sequence). The CDR3 nucleotides read TGTGCCAGCAGCGCACAGGGGGCCCTAAACAATGAGCAGTTCTTC. It yields the protein CASSAQGALNNEQFF.

The chain couples TRBV7-9 to TRBJ2-2, with 8 bases that match TRBD1. The CDR3 is 16 residues long. Germline CDR1 and CDR2: SEHNR and FQNEAQ (reference sequence). Germline trimming cut 5 bases from V and 1 base from J; bases unmatched to any gene: 6. The CDR3 sequence: CASSRPGTGNTGELFF. The CDR3 DNA reads as TGTGCCAGCAGCCGTCCCGGGACAGGGAACACCGGGGAGCTGTTTTTT.

The chain uses TRBV14 and TRBJ1-2, with a tentative D call TRBD1 (5 bases). The CDR3 contains 15 residues. Germline assignment: CDR1 SGHDN and CDR2 FVKESK. V lost 0 bases and J 4 bases, leaving 12 bases between the germline ends. This CDR3 is CASSQEAGRGYGYTF. For the CDR3, the DNA is TGTGCCAGCAGCCAAGAAGCAGGGAGGGGCTATGGCTACACCTTC.

The rearrangement joins TRBV2 to TRBJ1-1; possibly TRBD1 for D (6 bases). Germline V gives CDR1 SNHLY, CDR2 FYNNEI. This CDR3 is built from 13 residues. V lost 7 bases, J lost 6 bases, and 15 bases lay in between. This CDR3 reads CASKRGEIPEAFF. In DNA form, the CDR3 reads TGTGCCAGCAAGAGGGGGGAGATCCCTGAAGCTTTCTTT.

This clone was observed once. The chain links TRBV5-4 to TRBJ2-1, with 8 nucleotides matching TRBD1. CDR3 length: 15 amino acids. V shed 4 bases and J 5 bases; nucleotides not matched to a gene: 8. The germline CDR1 and CDR2 sequences are SGHNT and YYREEE (reference sequence). The CDR3 loop is CASSPDRAGHNEQFF. CDR3 coding DNA: TGTGCCAGCAGCCCGGACAGGGCCGGCCACAATGAGCAGTTCTTC. The full variable domain, with the rest looked up from reference TRBV5-4 and TRBJ2-1, is ETGVTQSPTHLIKTRGQQVTLRCSSQSGHNTVSWYQQALGQGPQFIFQYYREEENGRGNFPPRFSGLQFPNYSSELNVNALELDDSALYLCASSPDRAGHNEQFFGPGTRLTVL.

The rearrangement joins TRBV28 to TRBJ1-2; D is unclear. From germline, CDR1 is MDHEN and CDR2 SYDVKM. Trimming removed 2 bases from V and 4 bases from J, with 8 bases in between. The CDR3 contains 13 residues. For the CDR3, the DNA is TGTGCCAGCAGTTTAAAGGGAATCTATGGCTACACCTTC. It codes for CASSLKGIYGYTF.

The rearrangement joins TRBV18 to TRBJ1-4; D unresolved. V was pared by 1 base and J by 0 bases, with 15 bases between. The CDR3 spans 18 residues. Germline V lookup: CDR1 KGHSH, CDR2 LQKENI. CDR3 amino acids: CASSPRMVTFATNEKLFF. CDR3 DNA sequence: TGTGCCAGCTCACCACGAATGGTTACATTTGCAACTAATGAAAAACTGTTTTTT.

V is TRBV5-1 and J is TRBJ2-2, with D unclear. Germline-derived CDR1 and CDR2 are SGHRS and YFSETQ. The ends were cut back, 0 bases at V and 0 bases at J, with 6 bases in the middle. The CDR3 runs 15 residues. This chain's CDR3 is CASSLGAANTGELFF. The CDR3 region has the DNA TGCGCCAGCAGCTTGGGAGCCGCGAACACCGGGGAGCTGTTTTTT.